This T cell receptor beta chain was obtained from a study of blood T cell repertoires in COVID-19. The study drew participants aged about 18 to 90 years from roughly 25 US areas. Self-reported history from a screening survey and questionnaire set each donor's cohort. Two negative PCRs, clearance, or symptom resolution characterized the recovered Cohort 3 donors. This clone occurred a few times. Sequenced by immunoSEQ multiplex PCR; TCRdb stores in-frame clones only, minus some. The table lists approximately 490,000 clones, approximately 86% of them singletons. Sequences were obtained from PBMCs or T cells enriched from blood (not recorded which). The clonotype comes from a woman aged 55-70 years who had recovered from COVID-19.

The CDR3 DNA reads as TGTGCCAGCAGCCTAACTGTTAATTCACCCCTCCACTTT. It encodes CASSLTVNSPLHF. This sequence joins TRBV2 and TRBJ1-6; D is unclear. V lost 6 bases, J lost 6 bases, and 9 bases lay in between. This CDR3 region has 13 residues. Germline values: CDR1 SNHLY, CDR2 FYNNEI.